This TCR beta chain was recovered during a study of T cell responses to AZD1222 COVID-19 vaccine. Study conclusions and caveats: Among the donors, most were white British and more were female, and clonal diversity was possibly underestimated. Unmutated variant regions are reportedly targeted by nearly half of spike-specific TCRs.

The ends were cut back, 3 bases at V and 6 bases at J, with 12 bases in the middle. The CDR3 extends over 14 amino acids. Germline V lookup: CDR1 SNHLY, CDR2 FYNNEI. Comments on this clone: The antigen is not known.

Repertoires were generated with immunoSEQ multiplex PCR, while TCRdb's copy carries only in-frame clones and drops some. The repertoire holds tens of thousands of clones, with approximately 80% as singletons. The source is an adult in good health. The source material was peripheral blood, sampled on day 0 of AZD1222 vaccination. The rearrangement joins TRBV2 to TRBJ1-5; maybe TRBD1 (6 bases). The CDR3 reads CASSERGGGQPQHF. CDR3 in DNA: TGTGCCAGCAGTGAGAGAGGGGGTGGTCAGCCCCAGCATTTT.